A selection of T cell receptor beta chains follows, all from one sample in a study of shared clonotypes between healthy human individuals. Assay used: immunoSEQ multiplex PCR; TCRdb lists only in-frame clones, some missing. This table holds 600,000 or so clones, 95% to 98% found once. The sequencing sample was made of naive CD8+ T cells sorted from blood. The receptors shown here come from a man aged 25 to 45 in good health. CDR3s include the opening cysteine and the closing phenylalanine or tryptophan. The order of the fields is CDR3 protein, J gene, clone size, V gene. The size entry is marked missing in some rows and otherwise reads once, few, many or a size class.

cdr3_aa: CASSYGRGWTYEQYF
j_call: TRBJ2-7
clone_size: .
v_call: TRBV27

cdr3_aa: CASRFIGNTEAFF
j_call: TRBJ1-1
clone_size: .
v_call: TRBV27

cdr3_aa: CASSEYNRGNTGELFF
j_call: TRBJ2-2
clone_size: .
v_call: TRBV25-1

cdr3_aa: CASSYAGTSPYEQYF
j_call: TRBJ2-7
clone_size: once
v_call: TRBV6-5

cdr3_aa: CASSNPAGIEQYF
j_call: TRBJ2-7
clone_size: once
v_call: TRBV7-9

cdr3_aa: CASSLKGSYEQYF
j_call: TRBJ2-7
clone_size: .
v_call: TRBV5-4

cdr3_aa: CASSQDRGPTEAFF
j_call: TRBJ1-1
clone_size: .
v_call: TRBV4-1

cdr3_aa: CASSYSMGQISYEQYF
j_call: TRBJ2-7
clone_size: .
v_call: TRBV27

cdr3_aa: CASSLPENTGELFF
j_call: TRBJ2-2
clone_size: .
v_call: TRBV5-4

cdr3_aa: CATGIRDRSNEKLFF
j_call: TRBJ1-4
clone_size: once
v_call: TRBV15

cdr3_aa: CSGSRGDTGELFF
j_call: TRBJ2-2
clone_size: .
v_call: TRBV29-1

cdr3_aa: CASSLYSDNQPQHF
j_call: TRBJ1-5
clone_size: .
v_call: TRBV27

cdr3_aa: CASSLTSGLDTEAFF
j_call: TRBJ1-1
clone_size: .
v_call: TRBV13

cdr3_aa: CASSDTSANTGELFF
j_call: TRBJ2-2
clone_size: .
v_call: TRBV7-6

cdr3_aa: CASSDQLALSSYEQYF
j_call: TRBJ2-7
clone_size: .
v_call: TRBV2

cdr3_aa: CASSPRDVNSNQPQHF
j_call: TRBJ1-5
clone_size: .
v_call: TRBV4-1

cdr3_aa: CSVEGRGARDYEQYF
j_call: TRBJ2-7
clone_size: .
v_call: TRBV29-1

cdr3_aa: CASRYDSLSRYEQYF
j_call: TRBJ2-7
clone_size: .
v_call: TRBV7-9

cdr3_aa: CASSLGRVGYGYTF
j_call: TRBJ1-2
clone_size: .
v_call: TRBV28

cdr3_aa: CSVEDVSQGADYGYTF
j_call: TRBJ1-2
clone_size: once
v_call: TRBV29-1

cdr3_aa: CASSLRPTGNTEAFF
j_call: TRBJ1-1
clone_size: .
v_call: TRBV4-1

cdr3_aa: CASSLPTGVLGGDTQYF
j_call: TRBJ2-3
clone_size: .
v_call: TRBV7-9

cdr3_aa: CASSVEGTINEKLFF
j_call: TRBJ1-4
clone_size: .
v_call: TRBV9

cdr3_aa: CASSFVVAVPEKLFF
j_call: TRBJ1-4
clone_size: .
v_call: TRBV5-8

cdr3_aa: CASSFTFTGGQETQYF
j_call: TRBJ2-5
clone_size: .
v_call: TRBV5-1

cdr3_aa: CASSTSRGARKDTQYF
j_call: TRBJ2-3
clone_size: .
v_call: TRBV7-9

cdr3_aa: CASSFLLGSYNEQFF
j_call: TRBJ2-1
clone_size: .
v_call: TRBV11-1

cdr3_aa: CASSQDPDTRQYF
j_call: TRBJ2-7
clone_size: .
v_call: TRBV4-1

cdr3_aa: CASSTGTGYNTEAFF
j_call: TRBJ1-1
clone_size: .
v_call: TRBV5-1

cdr3_aa: CASSLSTQAATTDTQYF
j_call: TRBJ2-3
clone_size: .
v_call: TRBV27

cdr3_aa: CASSFPPGAGLYNEQFF
j_call: TRBJ2-1
clone_size: .
v_call: TRBV27

cdr3_aa: CASSTGTESSSYEQYF
j_call: TRBJ2-7
clone_size: .
v_call: TRBV5-5

cdr3_aa: CASSETSGVDEQFF
j_call: TRBJ2-1
clone_size: once
v_call: TRBV9